This paragraph reports one TCR beta chain. This may come from a read error, since a much larger clone is one base off. CDR3 regions of TCR beta were amplified from RNA transcripts. First-round RT-PCR used HTBI primers; second-round multiplex PCR followed. TCRdb re-derived calls from the multiplex PCR reads in MiXCR, one entry per CDR3 protein. The table shows roughly 1.1 million distinct CDR3 sequences, with about 38% occurring only once. The entry originates in a study of Graves' ophthalmopathy and Graves' hyperthyroidism. CDR3 length equals 15 residues. Germline assignment: CDR1 SGHTA and CDR2 FQGNSA.

The sequencing sample was made of peripheral blood or thyroid tissue (not recorded which). This chain uses TRBV7-2 with TRBJ1-6; D call uncertain. The TCR comes from an adult man with Graves' hyperthyroidism. The CDR3 DNA sequence: TGTGCCGGCAGCTTACGGAGGACCTATAATTCACCCCTCCACTTT. This translates into CAGSLRRTYNSPLHF.